These 21 T cell receptor beta chains were all obtained from the same sample, sequenced in a study of CD8 T cells in Susac syndrome. RNA totalling about 0.45 to 1 ug underwent reverse transcription with random hexamers. TCRdb itself ran the immunoSEQ multiplex PCR reads through MiXCR, one entry per CDR3 protein. The sample lists fewer than 140,000 distinct CDR3 sequences; approximately 93% were seen once. The source material was CD8+ T cells from PBMCs. The receptor set was obtained from a human donor with Susac syndrome.

The genes are TRBV7-3 and TRBJ1-6; TRBD1 agrees at 10 bases. Trimming cost V 5 bases and J 9 bases; bases outside gene matches: 10. Germline CDR1 is SGHTA and CDR2 is FQGTGA. The CDR3 is made up of 16 amino acids. The CDR3 DNA sequence: TGTGCCAGCAGCCGGGGACAGGGGCTCCCATCTTCACCCCTCCACTTT. This encodes CASSRGQGLPSSPLHF.

The chain employs TRBV9 and TRBJ2-7; 8 bases align to TRBD1. V lost 2 bases, J lost 5 bases, and 9 bases stayed unmatched. The germline V gene has CDR1 SGDLS and CDR2 YYNGEE. The CDR3 is 15 amino acids. This CDR3 is CASSVSGQVVNEQYF. Here the CDR3 DNA reads TGTGCCAGCAGCGTCTCGGGACAGGTTGTCAACGAGCAGTACTTC.

This clonotype was recorded a few times. The chain combines TRBV29-1 with TRBJ2-7; perhaps TRBD2 as D (6 bases). V lost 2 bases, J lost 0 bases, and 11 bases lay in between. CDR3 length: 14 residues. Germline CDR1 and CDR2: SQVTM and ANQGSEA. The CDR3 spells CSVESGSSSYEQYF. Written as DNA, the CDR3 is TGCAGCGTTGAAAGCGGGTCAAGCTCCTACGAGCAGTACTTC.

The chain has TRBV24-1 and TRBJ2-5; 12 bases are a match to TRBD1. Germline loops: CDR1 KGHDR, CDR2 SFDVKD. V was pared by 4 bases and J by 4 bases, with 6 bases of the junction left unmatched. CDR3 length equals 16 residues. In DNA, the CDR3 is TGTGCCACCAGTGAAGGGACAGGGGGCTTGGGAGAGACCCAGTACTTC. Its translation is CATSEGTGGLGETQYF.

The J gene is TRBJ2-6, the V gene TRBV13; D gene uncertain. Between the trimmed V and J ends, which lost 2 bases and 0 bases, there was a span of 11 bases. The CDR3 is 17 amino acids. The V gene's germline CDR1 is PRHDT and CDR2 FYEKMQ (reference sequence). CDR3 coding DNA: TGTGCCAGCAGCTTAAGGGCAGGCCGCTCTGGGGCCAACGTCCTGACTTTC. Translation gives CASSLRAGRSGANVLTF. The variable domain in full, completed from reference TRBV13 and TRBJ2-6, reads AAGVIQSPRHLIKEKRETATLKCYPIPRHDTVYWYQQGPGQDPQFLISFYEKMQSDKGSIPDRFSAQQFSDYHSELNMSSLELGDSALYFCASSLRAGRSGANVLTFGAGSRLTVL.

The chain employs TRBV20-1 and TRBJ1-5; D is possibly TRBD1 (5 bases). This CDR3 spans 16 amino acids. V was cut by 4 bases and J by 0 bases, with 16 bases left in between. Germline V gene data show CDR1 as DFQATT and CDR2 as SNEGSKA (reference sequence). The DNA of the CDR3 is TGCAGTGCTATGGACGGGGGAGGTCATAGCAATCAGCCCCAGCATTTT. It codes for CSAMDGGGHSNQPQHF.

The V and J genes are TRBV14 and TRBJ1-1; D is perhaps TRBD1 (6 bases). V lost 2 bases to trimming and J lost 0 bases, with 13 bases between them. The CDR3 has 16 residues. CDR1 is SGHDN, CDR2 FVKESK, per germline. CDR3 sequence (DNA): TGTGCCAGCAGCCAACCCCCGGGACACCTGAACACTGAAGCTTTCTTT. As protein: CASSQPPGHLNTEAFF.

V gene TRBV14 combines with J gene TRBJ1-5, with 9 bases matching TRBD1. CDR1 and CDR2 (germline): SGHDN, FVKESK. This CDR3 spans 20 amino acids. V gave up 0 bases and J gave up 5 bases; unmatched junction bases: 17. CDR3: CASSQDQSIGRQGVYQPQHF. The CDR3, as DNA: TGTGCCAGCAGCCAAGATCAGAGTATCGGGAGACAGGGGGTATATCAGCCCCAGCATTTT.

The rearrangement joins TRBV12-3 or TRBV12-4 to TRBJ2-1, with 7 bases aligning to TRBD1. There are 15 residues in the CDR3. V shed 2 bases and J 3 bases; nucleotides not matched to a gene: 4. CDR3 sequence: CASSLKGAGYNEQFF. In nucleotides, the CDR3 is TGTGCCAGCAGTTTAAAGGGGGCAGGCTACAATGAGCAGTTCTTC.

V and J are TRBV7-6 and TRBJ1-1, with 8 bases aligning to TRBD1. V trimming: 5 bases; J trimming: 3 bases; junction bases outside the gene matches: 2. This CDR3 is 13 amino acids long. Germline lookup yields CDR1 SGHVS and CDR2 FNYEAQ. The CDR3 reads CASSPDRDTEAFF. The CDR3 nucleotides read TGTGCCAGCAGCCCGGACAGGGACACTGAAGCTTTCTTT. Complete variable domain (other parts from reference TRBV7-6 and TRBJ1-1): GAGVSQSPRYKVTKRGQDVALRCDPISGHVSLYWYRQALGQGPEFLTYFNYEAQQDKSGLPNDRFSAERPEGSISTLTIQRTEQRDSAMYRCASSPDRDTEAFFGQGTRLTVV.

The rearrangement uses TRBV3-1 and TRBJ1-2; maybe TRBD1 (5 bases). The CDR3 is made up of 14 amino acids. From germline, CDR1 is LGHDT and CDR2 YNNKEL (reference sequence). The V end lost 1 base, the J end lost 4 bases, and 10 bases lay between the germline ends. CDR3 sequence reads: CASSQGQGGYGYTF. Here the CDR3 DNA reads TGTGCCAGCAGCCAAGGGCAGGGCGGCTATGGCTACACCTTC.

The chain is built from TRBV9 and TRBJ2-2, with 12 bases that match TRBD1. The CDR3 totals 17 residues. V trimming: 0 bases; J trimming: 0 bases; junction bases outside the gene matches: 0. Germline loops: CDR1 SGDLS, CDR2 YYNGEE. The DNA of the CDR3 is TGTGCCAGCAGCGTAGGGGACAGGGGGCCGAACACCGGGGAGCTGTTTTTT. It specifies CASSVGDRGPNTGELFF.

The chain recombines TRBV9 with TRBJ2-1, with 8 positions matching TRBD1. V was clipped by 4 bases and J by 2 bases; unmatched bases: 8. Germline CDR1 is SGDLS and CDR2 is YYNGEE. The CDR3 loop spans 16 amino acids. For the CDR3, the DNA is TGTGCCAGCAGCCCCAACCCGACAGGGGCCTACAATGAGCAGTTCTTC. The encoded protein is CASSPNPTGAYNEQFF.

The chain carries TRBV12-3 or TRBV12-4 and TRBJ2-2, with D possibly TRBD1 on 5 matching bases. The CDR3 has 12 amino acids. The V end lost 10 bases, the J end lost 2 bases, and 8 bases lay between the germline ends. This CDR3 is CAKRTNTGELFF. In DNA, the CDR3 is TGTGCCAAACGGACAAACACCGGGGAGCTGTTTTTT.

The chain joins TRBV19 to TRBJ2-6, with D hard to call. Trimming removed 2 bases from V and 1 base from J, with 12 bases in between. From germline, CDR1 is LNHDA and CDR2 SQIVND (reference sequence). This CDR3 has 17 residues. The CDR3: CASSIRQVGSGANVLTF. Written as DNA, the CDR3 is TGTGCCAGTAGTATACGCCAGGTGGGATCTGGGGCCAACGTCCTGACTTTC.

This chain joins TRBV25-1 and TRBJ2-1; D remains ambiguous. Germline V CDR1 and CDR2: MGHDK, SYGVNS. Trimming took off 11 bases at V and 4 bases at J, with 15 bases between the two ends. The CDR3 covers 13 residues. The CDR3 region has the DNA TGTGCCGCAAGTCCGGTTGAGTACAATGAGCAGTTCTTC. It is translated as CAASPVEYNEQFF.

The gene calls are TRBV5-4 and TRBJ2-7, with TRBD1 matching 8 bases. V was clipped by 3 bases and J by 3 bases; unmatched bases: 5. The CDR3 is 14 residues long. Germline V lookup: CDR1 SGHNT, CDR2 YYREEE (reference sequence). Here the CDR3 DNA reads TGTGCCAGCAGCTGGGAACAGGGGGGCTACGAGCAGTACTTC. Residues: CASSWEQGGYEQYF.

This rearrangement joins TRBV12-3 or TRBV12-4 to TRBJ2-3; weak D call: TRBD2 (5 bases). The CDR3 has 15 amino acids. The V end was cut by 6 bases, the J end by 3 bases, with 16 bases between. The DNA for the CDR3 is TGTGCCAGCAGCCCCGGAACCGCGGGTACAGATACGCAGTATTTT. It encodes CASSPGTAGTDTQYF.

The CDR3 DNA reads TGCGCCAGCAGCTTGGTTCGAAGCTCCTACAATGAGCAGTTCTTC. It specifies CASSLVRSSYNEQFF. The chain employs TRBV5-1 and TRBJ2-1; D gene uncertain. Trimming removed 0 bases from V and 0 bases from J, with 7 bases in between. Germline V gene lookup returns CDR1 SGHRS and CDR2 YFSETQ. The CDR3 extends over 15 amino acids.

J is TRBJ2-5 and V is TRBV5-6, with TRBD2 as a possible D gene (6 bases). This CDR3 comprises 15 residues. Germline V gene sequence: CDR1 SGHDT, CDR2 YYEEEE. Trimming removed 0 bases from V and 4 bases from J, with 13 bases in between. The CDR3 coding sequence is TGTGCCAGCAGCTTGGAAGGGGAGGTGGGAGAGACCCAGTACTTC. Translating gives CASSLEGEVGETQYF.

The genes are TRBV3-1 and TRBJ2-1, with 11 positions matching TRBD2. Unmatched junction bases numbered 8, after V lost 4 bases and J lost 9 bases. Per the germline V gene, CDR1 is LGHDT and CDR2 is YNNKEL (reference sequence). This CDR3 spans 15 amino acids. The CDR3 region is CASSLASGGMGEQFF. CDR3 bases: TGTGCCAGCAGCCTGGCTAGCGGGGGGATGGGTGAGCAGTTCTTC.